This entry lists 17 T cell receptor beta chains sequenced from one sample in a study of blood T cells in healthy people across ages (dated by TCRdb to about 2015). The library was made by 5' RACE. TCRdb records Illumina HiSeq 2500 as the sequencer. A second PCR of about 7 to 12 cycles was run with a J-beta primer mix and a sample-barcoded 5' primer. TCRdb trimmed the raw reads at Q25, called clones with MiXCR and kept productive beta chains. Each entry merges the rows of one CDR3 protein and shows their most common DNA and genes. This sample comprises some 780,000 distinct CDR3 sequences, around three fifths of them detected only once. Roughly 26% of the sample lies in the top ten. The sample taken for sequencing was blood. The receptors originated from a man aged 35 to 55 in good health.

This clonotype was picked up a small number of times. The genes are TRBV4-2 and TRBJ1-2, with D perhaps TRBD1 (6 bases). V was shortened by 5 bases and J by 4 bases, with 14 bases between the two germline ends. The CDR3 loop spans 14 amino acids. Germline-derived CDR1 and CDR2 are LGHNA and YNFKEQ. This CDR3 is CASSKGTGPYGYTF. Here the CDR3 DNA reads TGTGCCAGCAGCAAGGGAACAGGGCCCTATGGCTACACCTTC.

This rearrangement joins TRBV5-1 to TRBJ2-1; 9 nucleotides agree with TRBD2. Looked up from germline, CDR1 is SGHRS and CDR2 is YFSETQ. The trim removed 2 bases at V and 9 bases at J, leaving 9 bases unmatched. The CDR3 has 15 amino acids. The CDR3 sequence is CASSLTEAGGSEQFF. The CDR3 nucleotides read TGCGCCAGCAGCTTAACTGAAGCGGGGGGTAGTGAGCAGTTCTTC. Full variable domain (missing parts from reference TRBV5-1 and TRBJ2-1): KAGVTQTPRYLIKTRGQQVTLSCSPISGHRSVSWYQQTPGQGLQFLFEYFSETQRNKGNFPGRFSGRQFSNSRSEMNVSTLELGDSALYLCASSLTEAGGSEQFFGPGTRLTVL.

This clonotype was counted once. The V and J genes are TRBV28 and TRBJ2-7; TRBD1 agrees at 7 bases. Germline CDR1 MDHEN, CDR2 SYDVKM. The CDR3 totals 16 residues. With V trimmed by 8 bases and J by 5 bases, 18 bases remained unmatched. Here the CDR3 DNA reads TGTGCCAGCGGCAAACGAACCGACAGGGTCTTGAACGAGCAGTACTTC. It yields the protein CASGKRTDRVLNEQYF.

V usage is TRBV6-5 and J usage is TRBJ1-6; 10 bases agree with TRBD1. Per germline, CDR1 MNHEY and CDR2 SVGAGI. J was trimmed by 9 bases and V by 6 bases; bases with no gene match: 5. The CDR3 covers 14 residues. The CDR3 bases are TGTGCCAGCAGCGGCGACAGGGGGCTTTCACCCCTCCACTTT. Its translation: CASSGDRGLSPLHF.

This clonotype was seen a few times. This chain connects TRBV7-9 to TRBJ2-5, with 9 bases identical to TRBD1. Germline V gene sequence: CDR1 SEHNR, CDR2 FQNEAQ (reference sequence). The CDR3 covers 13 residues. J was trimmed by 2 bases and V by 6 bases; bases with no gene match: 1. The CDR3 loop reads CASRDRGQETQYF. As DNA, the CDR3 is TGTGCCAGCAGGGACAGGGGACAAGAGACCCAGTACTTC.

Concerning this clonotype itself: Compared with germline, one end of the junction differs, possibly owing to a read error. V and J are TRBV7-7 and TRBJ2-3; no clear D gene. This CDR3 has 14 residues. CDR1 is SSHAT and CDR2 is FNYEAQ in the germline V gene (reference sequence). DNA of the CDR3: TGTGCTAGCAGCTTACGTTCCACCGGAGATACGCAGTATTTT. Translating it yields CASSLRSTGDTQYF.

The chain carries TRBV7-9 and TRBJ2-3, with D perhaps TRBD2 (6 bases). Germline lookup yields CDR1 SEHNR and CDR2 FQNEAQ (reference sequence). The V gene lost 7 bases and the J gene lost 0 bases, with 14 bases spanning the gap. The CDR3 contains 15 residues. DNA of the CDR3: TGTGCCAGCAACCTTTTAGCGGTCAGCACAGATACGCAGTATTTT. Amino acid sequence: CASNLLAVSTDTQYF.

This chain joins TRBV29-1 and TRBJ2-5; weak D call: TRBD1 (6 bases). CDR3 length: 19 amino acids. With 0 bases removed from V and 1 base from J, the gap between germline ends came to 24 bases. Per the germline V gene, CDR1 is SQVTM and CDR2 is ANQGSEA. As DNA, the CDR3 is TGCAGCGTTGAAGATTTTGGAAGGAGAAACAGGGATCCCCAAGAGACCCAGTACTTC. Protein sequence: CSVEDFGRRNRDPQETQYF.

This clonotype was counted a few times. The V call is TRBV7-3, the J call TRBJ2-4, with D possibly TRBD2 on 6 matching bases. CDR3 length equals 14 residues. Germline lookup yields CDR1 SGHTA and CDR2 FQGTGA. Trimming cost V 2 bases and J 13 bases, with 18 bases left between them. CDR3 in amino acids: CASSLLEDYPTQYF. The CDR3 DNA sequence: TGTGCCAGCAGCTTACTGGAGGACTATCCCACACAGTACTTC.

This chain joins TRBV7-8 and TRBJ2-2; 9 bases agree with TRBD1. The CDR3 covers 16 residues. V was pared by 3 bases and J by 4 bases, with 6 bases of the junction left unmatched. CDR1 is SGHVS, CDR2 FQNEAQ, per germline. The CDR3 spells CASSFRTGDLTGELFF. The CDR3 DNA reads TGTGCCAGCAGCTTCAGGACAGGGGACCTCACCGGGGAGCTGTTTTTT.

This clonotype was seen a few times. The chain combines TRBV9 with TRBJ1-1; D is ambiguous. This CDR3 has 12 residues. Between the trimmed V and J ends, which lost 3 bases and 0 bases, there was a span of 3 bases. Germline V gene data show CDR1 as SGDLS and CDR2 as YYNGEE. CDR3 sequence (DNA): TGTGCCAGCAGCGAGCTGAACACTGAAGCTTTCTTT. Its protein is CASSELNTEAFF.

V is TRBV12-3 or TRBV12-4 and J is TRBJ2-1, with 7 bases fitting TRBD2. This CDR3 region has 16 residues. The V segment lost 6 bases and the J segment 1 base; nucleotides outside the gene matches: 9. DNA of the CDR3: TGTGCCAGCAGCCCCAACTCGGGGGGTTCCTACAATGAGCAGTTCTTC. Residues: CASSPNSGGSYNEQFF.

This chain connects TRBV6-5 to TRBJ1-6; no clear D gene. This CDR3 is built from 13 residues. Trimming took off 0 bases at V and 12 bases at J, with 9 bases between the two ends. Germline V gene lookup returns CDR1 MNHEY and CDR2 SVGAGI. The CDR3 nucleotides read TGTGCCAGCAGTTACTCCTACGGGGTACCCCTCCACTTT. Protein sequence: CASSYSYGVPLHF.

This chain joins TRBV21-1 and TRBJ2-7; TRBD2, the table's D call, was not compared with the DNA. The tail of the sequence fits TRBJ2-5 better, so the J call may be wrong. TRBV21-1 is termed a pseudogene. The CDR3 contains 14 residues. CDR3 amino acids: CASSKPPGRETQYF. The DNA of the CDR3 is TGTGCCAGCAGCAAACCCCCAGGACGAGAGACCCAGTACTTC.

The V call is TRBV25-1, the J call TRBJ2-7; TRBD2 matches at 9 bases. Trimming cost V 4 bases and J 1 base; bases outside gene matches: 8. The germline V gene has CDR1 MGHDK and CDR2 SYGVNS. This CDR3 has 16 residues. The CDR3 nucleotides are TGTGCCAGCAGTGGGGCTAGCGGGACCCCGTCCTACGAGCAGTACTTC. Amino acids: CASSGASGTPSYEQYF.

This clonotype was found a few times. This chain joins TRBV6-5 and TRBJ2-5, with TRBD1 as a possible D gene (6 bases). The CDR3 loop spans 12 amino acids. V was trimmed by 6 bases and J by 6 bases, leaving 11 bases between them. Germline V lookup: CDR1 MNHEY, CDR2 SVGAGI. This chain's CDR3 is CASRQGQKTQYF. Here the CDR3 DNA reads TGTGCCAGCAGGCAGGGACAAAAGACCCAGTACTTC.

This clonotype has just a few counts. The V and J genes are TRBV20-1 and TRBJ2-7; D is unresolved. The germline V gene encodes CDR1 DFQATT and CDR2 SNEGSKA (reference sequence). Trimming cost V 3 bases and J 6 bases, with 6 bases left between them. The CDR3 is 10 amino acids. The CDR3 loop is CSASGAEQYF. In DNA form, the CDR3 reads TGCAGTGCTAGCGGAGCCGAGCAGTACTTC.